Listed below are T cell receptor beta chains from one sample, sequenced in a study of T cell responses to AZD1222 COVID-19 vaccine. Sequencing was performed with immunoSEQ multiplex PCR; in TCRdb, only in-frame clones are kept and a portion is missing. In the table there are 95,000 to 100,000 clones, roughly 87% of which are singletons. The sequenced sample was peripheral blood, obtained on day 0 of AZD1222 vaccination. The origin of the receptors is an adult in good health. CDR3s include the opening cysteine and the closing phenylalanine or tryptophan. The D gene is left open where the match is weak. Clone size appears in some rows only: once, few, many, or a class for an expanded clone.

>TRBJ2-7|16|-|-|TRBV5-1
TGCGCCAGCAGCCCCGCCACTCAGGGAGGTTACTACGAGCAGTACTTC
CASSPATQGGYYEQYF
>TRBJ2-5|12|-|-|TRBV24-1
TGTGCCACCAAGGGGAGGTTGGAGACCCAGTACTTC
CATKGRLETQYF
>TRBJ2-1|13|-|-|TRBV6-5
TGTGCCAGCAGCCTTTTTACGCCGAATGAGCAGTTCTTC
CASSLFTPNEQFF
>TRBJ1-1|12|-|-|TRBV29-1
TGCAGCGTTGGACATCAATACACTGAAGCTTTCTTT
CSVGHQYTEAFF
>TRBJ1-1|15|-|once|TRBV25-1
TGTGCCAGCAGTGAATCTGGTCAGAGGTCCACTGAAGCTTTCTTT
CASSESGQRSTEAFF
>TRBJ1-5|12|-|-|TRBV6-5
TGTGCCAGCAGCTCCATACTTGGGCCCCAGCATTTT
CASSSILGPQHF
>TRBJ2-7|15|TRBD1|-|TRBV23-1
TGCGCCAGCAGTCCCGCCGGGACAGCGAACTACGAGCAGTACTTC
CASSPAGTANYEQYF
>TRBJ2-3|17|TRBD2|-|TRBV12-5
TGTGCTAGTGGTCAGGAAAGGACTAGCGGGAGCACAGATACGCAGTATTTT
CASGQERTSGSTDTQYF
>TRBJ2-6|16|TRBD1|-|TRBV7-3
TGTGCCAGCAGCTCCAACAGGGGAGCGGGGGCCAACGTCCTGACTTTC
CASSSNRGAGANVLTF
>TRBJ2-7|16|TRBD2|-|TRBV4-1
TGCGCCAGCAGCCAAGGACTCTCTAGCGGGAGATTCGAGCAGTACTTC
CASSQGLSSGRFEQYF